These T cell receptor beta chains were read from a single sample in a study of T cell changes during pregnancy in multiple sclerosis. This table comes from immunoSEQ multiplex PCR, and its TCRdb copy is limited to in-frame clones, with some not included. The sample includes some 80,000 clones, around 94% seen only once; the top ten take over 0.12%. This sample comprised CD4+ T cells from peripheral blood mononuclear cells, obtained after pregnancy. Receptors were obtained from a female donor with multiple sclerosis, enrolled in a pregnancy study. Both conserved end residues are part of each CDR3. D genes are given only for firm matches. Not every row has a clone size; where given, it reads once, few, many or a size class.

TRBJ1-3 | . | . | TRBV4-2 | TGTGCCAGCAGCCAGCACGACAGGATCTCTGGAAACACCATATATTTT | CASSQHDRISGNTIYF
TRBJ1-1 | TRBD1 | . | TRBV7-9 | TGTGCCAGCAGCCCAGGGGGGAACACTGAAGCTTTCTTT | CASSPGGNTEAFF
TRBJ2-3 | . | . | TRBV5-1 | TGCGCCAGCAGCTTGATCCCGCCGGGACAAAGCACAGATACGCAGTATTTT | CASSLIPPGQSTDTQYF
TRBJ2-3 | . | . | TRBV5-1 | TGCGCCAGCAGCTTGGTGGCGGGTTCGGCAGATACGCAGTATTTT | CASSLVAGSADTQYF
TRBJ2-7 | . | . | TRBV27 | TGTGCCAGCAGTTGGCAACCCGCGGAGACCTACGAGCAGTACTTC | CASSWQPAETYEQYF
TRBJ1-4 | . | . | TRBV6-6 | TGTGCCAGCAGTTACTTGGGCAGGACTAATGAAAAACTGTTTTTT | CASSYLGRTNEKLFF
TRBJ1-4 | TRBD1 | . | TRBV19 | TGTGCCAGTAGTATTTGGACAGGGGAAAGGAATGAAAAACTGTTTTTT | CASSIWTGERNEKLFF
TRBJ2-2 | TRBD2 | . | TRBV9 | TGTGCCAGCAGAAATAGCGGGAGCTCCGGGGAGCTGTTTTTT | CASRNSGSSGELFF
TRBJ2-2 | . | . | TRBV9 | TGTGCCAGCAGCGTAGTTCTGCGAAACGGGGAGCTGTTTTTT | CASSVVLRNGELFF
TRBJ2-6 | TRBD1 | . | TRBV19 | TGTGCCAGTAGGGACAGGGGCCTGGCTGGGGCCAACGTCCTGACTTTC | CASRDRGLAGANVLTF
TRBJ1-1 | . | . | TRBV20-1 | TGCAGTGCTCTGAGGAGCACTGAAGCTTTCTTT | CSALRSTEAFF
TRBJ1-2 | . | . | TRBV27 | TGTGCCAGCAGGGGGAACGGGGGTGGGAGCTATGGCTACACCTTC | CASRGNGGGSYGYTF
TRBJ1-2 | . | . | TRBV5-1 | TGCGCCAGCAGCTGGGGAGACAGGCCAGGAAACTATGGCTACACCTTC | CASSWGDRPGNYGYTF
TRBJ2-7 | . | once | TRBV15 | TGTGCCACCAGCAGAGATAGGGGTTACGAGCAGTACTTC | CATSRDRGYEQYF
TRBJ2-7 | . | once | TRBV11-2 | TGTGCCAGCAGCTTTAGTCAGGTCGGTTACGAGCAGTACTTC | CASSFSQVGYEQYF
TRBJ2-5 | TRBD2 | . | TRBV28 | TGTGCCAGCAGCCCGCAACTAGCGGGGCACCAAGAGACCCAGTACTTC | CASSPQLAGHQETQYF
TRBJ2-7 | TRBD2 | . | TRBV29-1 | TGCAGCGTTGGGGGACTAGCGGGAGTCGGGGAGCAGTACTTC | CSVGGLAGVGEQYF
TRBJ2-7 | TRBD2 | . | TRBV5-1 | TGCGCCAGCAGTCACATGGGGGGGTCCTACGAGCAGTACTTC | CASSHMGGSYEQYF
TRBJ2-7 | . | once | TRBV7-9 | TGTGCCAGCAGCTCGAGACAGGTTTTC | CASSSRQVF
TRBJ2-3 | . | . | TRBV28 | TGTGCCAGCAGTCCCCTGAGGAATACAGATACGCAGTATTTT | CASSPLRNTDTQYF
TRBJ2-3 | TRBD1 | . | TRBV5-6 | TGTGCCAGCAGCTCGAGGACAGGAAATTTGAATACGCAGTATTTT | CASSSRTGNLNTQYF
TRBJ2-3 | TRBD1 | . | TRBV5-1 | TGCGCCAGCAGCTTGAGAGGGACAGGGAGCGGCACAGATACGCAGTATTTT | CASSLRGTGSGTDTQYF
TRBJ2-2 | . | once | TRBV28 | TGTGCCAGCAGTTTGCCAGTCGGGGAGCTGTTTTTT | CASSLPVGELFF
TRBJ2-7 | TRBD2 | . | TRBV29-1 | TGCAGCGTTGAAGATGGAAAGGGACTAGCGGGAGTCAGGGCCCGGGGTGAGCAGTACTTC | CSVEDGKGLAGVRARGEQYF
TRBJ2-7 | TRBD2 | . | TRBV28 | TGTGCCAGCAGTTTACCGGGACTAGCGGGAGAAGTGGGAGAGCAGTACTTC | CASSLPGLAGEVGEQYF
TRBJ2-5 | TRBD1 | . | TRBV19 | TGTGCCAGTAGCCCACCCGGGACAGGGGTTGGAGAGACCCAGTACTTC | CASSPPGTGVGETQYF
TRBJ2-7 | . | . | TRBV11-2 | TGTGCCAGCAGCGTCGGGAGCTACGAGCAGTACTTC | CASSVGSYEQYF
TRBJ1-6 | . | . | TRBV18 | TGTGCCAGCTCACCAAGCGGACAGACTAATTCACCCCTCCACTTT | CASSPSGQTNSPLHF
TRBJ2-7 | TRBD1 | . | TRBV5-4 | TGTGCCAGCAGCTACCGGGACAGGGTGTACGAGCAGTACTTC | CASSYRDRVYEQYF
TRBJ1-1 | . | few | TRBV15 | TGTGCCACCAGCAGAGAGGGGCAGGGGTCTCATGAAGCTTTCTTT | CATSREGQGSHEAFF
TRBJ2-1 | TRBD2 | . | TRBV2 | TGTGCCAGCAGTTTTTTAGCGGGACGGAATGAGCAGTTCTTC | CASSFLAGRNEQFF
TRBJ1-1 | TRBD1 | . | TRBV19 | TGTGCCAGTAGTGCCTTACAGGGGAGAAACACTGAAGCTTTCTTT | CASSALQGRNTEAFF
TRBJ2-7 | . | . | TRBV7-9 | TGTGCCAGCAGCCGAGGGTACCCCAACTACGAGCAGTACTTC | CASSRGYPNYEQYF
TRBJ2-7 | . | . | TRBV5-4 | TGTGCCAGCAGCTTGGACTTCTTCTACGAGCAGTACTTC | CASSLDFFYEQYF
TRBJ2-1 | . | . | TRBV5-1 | TGCGCCAGCAGCTTGTACACCAGAATAACGCATGAGCAGTTCTTC | CASSLYTRITHEQFF
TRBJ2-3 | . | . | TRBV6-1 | TGTGCCAGCGGATTACAGGGTCGCACAGATACGCAGTATTTT | CASGLQGRTDTQYF
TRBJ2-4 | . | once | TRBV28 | TGTGCCAGCAGTACCCAGGGTTACGCCAAAAACATTCAGTACTTC | CASSTQGYAKNIQYF
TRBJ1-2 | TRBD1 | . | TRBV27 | TGTGCCAGCAGTTTATCGACAGGGGCCCCTCATGGCTACACCTTC | CASSLSTGAPHGYTF
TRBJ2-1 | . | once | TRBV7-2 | TGTGCCAGCAGCTTAGTCGGACACCCGACTAATGAGCAGTTCTTC | CASSLVGHPTNEQFF
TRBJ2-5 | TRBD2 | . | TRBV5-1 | TGCGCCAGCAAACTCGTCGCCGGGACTAGCGGGAGTATGATGGAGACCCAGTACTTC | CASKLVAGTSGSMMETQYF
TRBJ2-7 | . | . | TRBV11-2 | TGTGCCAGCAGCTTAACTTACGAGCAGTACTTC | CASSLTYEQYF
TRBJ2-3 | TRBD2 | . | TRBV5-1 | TGCGCCAGCAGCCCGGGACTAGCGGGACGGGATACGCAGTATTTT | CASSPGLAGRDTQYF
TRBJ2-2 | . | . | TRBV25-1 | TGTGCCAGCAGCGTGGGGCCGGGGAACACCGGGGAGCTGTTTTTT | CASSVGPGNTGELFF
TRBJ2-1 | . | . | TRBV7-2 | TGTGCCAGCAGCGTGGTCAGCTACAATGAGCAGTTCTTC | CASSVVSYNEQFF
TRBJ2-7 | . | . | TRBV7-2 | TGTGCCAGCAGCTTAAGTGGAGGTGGGTACGAGCAGTACTTC | CASSLSGGGYEQYF
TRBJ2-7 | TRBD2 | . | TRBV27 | TGTGCCAGCAGTTCTAGCGGCCCCTACGAGCAGTACTTC | CASSSSGPYEQYF
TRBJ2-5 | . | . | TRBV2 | TGTGCCAGCAGTGGTAGTACCCAAGAGACCCAGTACTTC | CASSGSTQETQYF
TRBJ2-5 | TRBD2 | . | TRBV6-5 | TGTGCCAGCAGATCGATAGCGGGAGAAGAGACCCAGTACTTC | CASRSIAGEETQYF
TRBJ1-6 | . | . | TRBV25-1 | TGTGCCAGCACCGGGGGTATTAATTCACCCCTCCACTTT | CASTGGINSPLHF
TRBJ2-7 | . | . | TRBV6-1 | TGTGCCAGCAGTGCGCAGATGGCCTACGAGCAGTACTTC | CASSAQMAYEQYF
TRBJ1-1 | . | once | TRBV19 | TGTGCCAGTAGTATCGGCGGGGCTTATGAAGCTTTCTTT | CASSIGGAYEAFF